A single sample is the source of the 21 T cell receptor beta chains below, sequenced in a study of immune heterogeneity within non-small cell lung tumors. Amplification of TCR beta CDR3 was performed by multiplex PCR with 32 V and 13 J primers. MiXCR, applied by TCRdb to the multiplex PCR reads, yields one record per CDR3 protein. The data contain 2,500 to 3,500 distinct CDR3 sequences, about a quarter of them singletons. Bulk tumor genomic DNA was the template, and each sample received 600 to 700 ng. Spaced far apart, several biopsies were taken from each primary tumor during surgery. Patients with untreated, newly diagnosed non-small cell lung cancer underwent curative surgery. The specimen was lung tumor tissue. The receptor set was obtained from a female donor with non-small cell lung cancer.

The table lists this clonotype with a few counts. V and J are TRBV10-3 and TRBJ1-2; no definite D call. This CDR3 comprises 13 residues. Looked up from germline, CDR1 is ENHRY and CDR2 is SYGVKD. CDR3: CATTREIIYGYTF. The DNA for the CDR3 is TGTGCGACAACTCGGGAGATTATCTATGGCTACACCTTC.

The chain joins TRBV28 to TRBJ1-1; D possibly corresponds to TRBD1 (6 bases). V was trimmed by 3 bases and J by 1 base, leaving 18 bases between them. This CDR3 region has 17 residues. Germline CDR1 is MDHEN and CDR2 is SYDVKM. In DNA form, the CDR3 reads TGTGCCAGCAGTTTGGGTAACCAGGGGACCCCGAACACTGAAGCTTTCTTT. Protein product: CASSLGNQGTPNTEAFF.

This clonotype was counted a few times. This chain links TRBV2 with TRBJ1-6; 10 positions agree with TRBD1. There are 14 residues in the CDR3. Germline CDR1 SNHLY, CDR2 FYNNEI. Unmatched junction bases numbered 6, after V lost 6 bases and J lost 10 bases. The DNA for the CDR3 is TGTGCCAGCAGCCCCGACAGGGGGCAATCACCCCTCCACTTT. It encodes CASSPDRGQSPLHF. Looking up the rest from reference TRBV2 and TRBJ1-6 gives the full variable domain: EPEVTQTPSHQVTQMGQEVILRCVPISNHLYFYWYRQILGQKVEFLVSFYNNEISEKSEIFDDQFSVERPDGSNFTLKIRSTKLEDSAMYFCASSPDRGQSPLHFGNGTRLTVT.

This clonotype is medium-sized in the sample. V gene TRBV6-2 or TRBV6-3 combines with J gene TRBJ2-3; D gene uncertain. This CDR3 contains 14 residues. Trimming removed 0 bases from V and 0 bases from J, with 4 bases in between. Germline V CDR1 and CDR2: MNHEY, SVGEGT. As DNA, the CDR3 is TGTGCCAGCAGTTACTCTCTGAGCACAGATACGCAGTATTTT. The encoded protein is CASSYSLSTDTQYF.

This chain links TRBV2 with TRBJ2-4; D is perhaps TRBD2 (6 bases). Germline V CDR1 and CDR2: SNHLY, FYNNEI. This CDR3 contains 14 residues. The V and J ends lost 7 bases and 4 bases respectively, with 14 bases between them. The CDR3: CASKEWREKNIQYF. CDR3 DNA sequence: TGTGCCAGCAAGGAGTGGCGGGAAAAAAACATTCAGTACTTC.

Of note for this clonotype: An end of the junction does not agree with germline; a read error may underlie this. The chain uses TRBV11-3 and TRBJ2-2, with D perhaps matching TRBD2 (5 bases). CDR3 length: 14 amino acids. Looked up from germline, CDR1 is SGHNT and CDR2 is YENEEA. The CDR3 reads CASSLSGNNGELFF. The DNA of the CDR3 is TGTGCCAGCAGCTTAAGCGGTAACAACGGGGAGCTGTTTTTT.

This clonotype was observed a handful of times. V is TRBV20-1 and J is TRBJ2-1; 9 bases agree with TRBD2. The J segment lost 6 bases and the V segment lost 3 bases, leaving 12 bases of the junction unmatched. Germline V gene sequence: CDR1 DFQATT, CDR2 SNEGSKA (reference sequence). CDR3 size: 16 residues. CDR3 DNA sequence: TGCAGTGCTAGGGAGGGATTAGCGGGAGCGGGCAATGAGCAGTTCTTC. As protein: CSAREGLAGAGNEQFF.

As for this clonotype: A much larger clonotype is one base distant, so this may be a read error. The chain uses TRBV7-3 and TRBJ2-3, with D unresolved. The CDR3 covers 15 residues. CDR1 SGHTA and CDR2 FQGTGA come from the germline V gene. CDR3 protein: CPSSLNAGPTDTQYF. For the CDR3, the DNA is TGTCCCAGCAGCTTAAACGCAGGACCCACAGATACGCAGTATTTT. Combining the CDR3 with reference TRBV7-3 and TRBJ2-3 gives the whole variable domain GAGVSQTPSNKVTEKGKYVELRCDPISGHTALYWYRQSLGQGPEFLIYFQGTGAADDSGLPNDRFFAVRPEGSVSTLKIQRTERGDSAVYLCPSSLNAGPTDTQYFGPGTRLTVL.

The rearrangement uses TRBV4-1 and TRBJ2-7; unclear D gene. This CDR3 is 14 amino acids long. Germline V gene sequence: CDR1 MGHRA, CDR2 YSYEKL. Trimming cost V 4 bases and J 1 base, with 11 bases left between them. Written as DNA, the CDR3 is TGCGCCAGCAGCCCCTTGGGCAAGTCCTACGAGCAGTACTTC. Protein: CASSPLGKSYEQYF.

The chain is built from TRBV5-1 and TRBJ2-3; TRBD2 is a possible D gene (6 bases). Germline assignment: CDR1 SGHRS and CDR2 YFSETQ. The germline V and J ends were trimmed by 0 bases and 2 bases, with 16 bases remaining between them. The CDR3 totals 17 residues. The CDR3 coding sequence is TGCGCCAGCAGCTTGGAGGGCCCTAGCGCTTACACAGATACGCAGTATTTT. Its protein product is CASSLEGPSAYTDTQYF.

By its share, this clonotype is medium-sized (0.01 to 0.1%). V is TRBV28 and J is TRBJ1-2; TRBD1 aligns across 8 bases. CDR3 size: 14 residues. Trimming at V came to 6 bases and at J to 5 bases, leaving 8 bases not matched to a gene. Per germline, CDR1 MDHEN and CDR2 SYDVKM. CDR3 DNA: TGTGCCAGCAGCCGTATCCAGGGGGCATATGGCTACACCTTC. As protein: CASSRIQGAYGYTF.

This chain joins TRBV12-3 or TRBV12-4 and TRBJ1-1; no clear D gene. The CDR3 has 15 amino acids. Trimming stripped 6 bases from V and 3 bases from J, with 17 bases between. This CDR3 is CASSPGSGVDTEAFF. The CDR3, as DNA: TGTGCCAGCAGCCCGGGGAGTGGGGTGGACACTGAAGCTTTCTTT.

The chain recombines TRBV13 with TRBJ1-1; TRBD1 might be the D (6 bases). Germline lookup yields CDR1 PRHDT and CDR2 FYEKMQ (reference sequence). Trimming shortened V by 4 bases and J by 1 base, and 13 bases separated the two germline ends. This CDR3 has 15 amino acids. The CDR3 DNA sequence: TGTGCCAGCAGCTATAGACTACAGGGGAACACTGAAGCTTTCTTT. Its translation: CASSYRLQGNTEAFF.

The V and J genes are TRBV10-3 and TRBJ1-1, with a tentative D call TRBD1 (6 bases). Trimming took 6 bases from V and 1 from J, leaving 12 bases between them. Germline CDR1 is ENHRY and CDR2 is SYGVKD. This CDR3 has 14 amino acids. This CDR3 is CAIRPGATNTEAFF. The CDR3 DNA reads as TGTGCCATCAGACCAGGGGCTACGAACACTGAAGCTTTCTTT.

In its sample, this clonotype was seen a few times. The chain is built from TRBV3-1 and TRBJ1-2; weak D call: TRBD1 (5 bases). The germline CDR1 and CDR2 sequences are LGHDT and YNNKEL (reference sequence). The CDR3 is made up of 15 amino acids. Trimming took off 1 base at V and 0 bases at J, with 9 bases between the two ends. The CDR3 here is CASSQGTGTNYGYTF. The CDR3 DNA reads as TGTGCCAGCAGCCAAGGTACAGGAACTAACTATGGCTACACCTTC.

This clonotype qualifies as medium-sized. This chain connects TRBV4-1 to TRBJ1-2; the D is unclear. V was shortened by 0 bases and J by 5 bases, with 13 bases between the two germline ends. The length of the CDR3 is 15 residues. CDR1 MGHRA and CDR2 YSYEKL come from the germline V gene. For the CDR3, the DNA is TGCGCCAGCAGCCAAGATCCGGGCAGGCATTATGGCTACACCTTC. It codes for CASSQDPGRHYGYTF.

Notes on this clonotype: One junction end disagrees with the germline gene, perhaps due to a read error. The chain links TRBV27 to TRBJ1-6; possibly TRBD1 for D (5 bases). Germline V CDR1 and CDR2: MNHEY, SMNVEV (reference sequence). The CDR3 totals 16 residues. The CDR3 loop reads CDSSFRQGLGNSPLHF. In nucleotides, the CDR3 is TGTGACAGCAGTTTTCGTCAGGGATTGGGGAATTCACCCCTCCACTTT.

This clonotype was detected a few times. The chain uses TRBV19 and TRBJ2-3, with TRBD1 identical over 9 bases. This CDR3 comprises 15 residues. V dropped 6 bases and J dropped 2; count of bases not matched to a gene: 6. The germline gives CDR1 LNHDA, CDR2 SQIVND (reference sequence). CDR3 residues: CASRAGTGYTDTQYF. For the CDR3, the DNA is TGTGCCAGTAGAGCGGGGACAGGGTACACAGATACGCAGTATTTT.

The J gene is TRBJ2-5, the V gene TRBV30; unclear D gene. Germline V gives CDR1 GTSNPN, CDR2 SVGIG (reference sequence). This CDR3 comprises 14 residues. V shed 0 bases and J shed 1 base, with 9 bases lying between them. CDR3 in DNA: TGTGCCTGGAGTGTAATGGCCAGCCAAGAGACCCAGTACTTC. This gives the protein CAWSVMASQETQYF.

This clonotype was picked up a small number of times. V gene TRBV7-3 combines with J gene TRBJ2-2; possibly TRBD2 for D (5 bases). The germline V gene encodes CDR1 SGHTA and CDR2 FQGTGA. The CDR3 is 13 residues long. V was cut by 1 base and J by 6 bases, with 6 bases left in between. The CDR3 protein is CASSLSGPGELFF. For the CDR3, the DNA is TGTGCCAGCAGCTTAAGCGGGCCCGGGGAGCTGTTTTTT.

The rearrangement uses TRBV28 and TRBJ2-4, with D maybe TRBD1 (6 bases). The CDR3 has 17 amino acids. Trimming took 4 bases from V and 6 from J, leaving 22 bases between them. Germline CDR1 is MDHEN and CDR2 is SYDVKM. The CDR3 nucleotides are TGTGCCAGCAGTTCCATTAGACAGGCCTCGGATCTAAACATTCAGTACTTC. It specifies CASSSIRQASDLNIQYF.